The rows below give T cell receptor beta chains drawn from one sample of a study of Ad26.COV2.S vaccination and SARS-CoV-2 variants. Data came from immunoSEQ multiplex PCR; TCRdb stores just in-frame clones and leaves some out. The sample has 380,000 or so clones, around 89% seen once; the top ten hold roughly 5%. Sample: peripheral blood, taken in a trial of Ad26.COV2.S vaccine versus placebo. These receptors were obtained from a person aged 18-60 years who received the Ad26.COV2.S COVID-19 vaccine or a placebo. Each CDR3 is given with its conserved first and last residue. A D gene is named only where the DNA matches it firmly. The size field is filled for only some rows; it gives once, few, many or a size class.

clone_size d_call j_call v_call cdr3_nt cdr3_aa
once - TRBJ2-3 TRBV27 TGTGCCAGCAGCCACGGACAGAGCACAGATACGCAGTATTTT CASSHGQSTDTQYF
- TRBD1 TRBJ1-4 TRBV30 TGTGCCTGGAGTGCCCCGGGACAGGGGGGGAGTGAAAAACTGTTTTTT CAWSAPGQGGSEKLFF
- - TRBJ2-6 TRBV19 TGTGCCAGTAGTGTGCTACAGGGCTCCGGGGCCAACGTCCTGACTTTC CASSVLQGSGANVLTF
- - TRBJ1-3 TRBV19 TGTGCCAGTAGTATGGCGGGGCGACTCGGGGCTGGAAACACCATATATTTT CASSMAGRLGAGNTIYF
once - TRBJ1-3 TRBV11-2 TGTGCCAGCAGTCCGACGGGAGAGTCTGGAAACACCATATATTTT CASSPTGESGNTIYF
- TRBD1 TRBJ1-2 TRBV5-1 TGCGCCAGCAGCGAGACAGGGGGCAAGGACTATGGCTACACCTTC CASSETGGKDYGYTF
- TRBD1 TRBJ1-1 TRBV28 TGTGCCAGCAGTGCTAGACAGGGGTCCACTGAAGCTTTCTTT CASSARQGSTEAFF
- TRBD1 TRBJ1-2 TRBV6-5 TGTGCCAGCAGCCTAGACGGGACAGGGCACTATGGCTACACCTTC CASSLDGTGHYGYTF
- TRBD2 TRBJ2-2 TRBV10-2 TGCGCCAGCAGTGACGGGGGAAACCTAGCGGGAGTTCCCGGGGAGCTGTTTTTT CASSDGGNLAGVPGELFF
- - TRBJ1-1 TRBV11-3 TGTGCCAGCAGCTTAGAGGCGGACACTGAAGCTTTCTTT CASSLEADTEAFF
- - TRBJ2-1 TRBV3-1/TRBV3-2 TGTGCCAGCAGCCAATTAAACGAGCAGTTCTTC CASSQLNEQFF
few TRBD2 TRBJ2-3 TRBV27 TGTGCCAGCCGAAGCGGGGCCGGCACAGATACGCAGTATTTT CASRSGAGTDTQYF
- TRBD1 TRBJ2-7 TRBV10-2 TGCGCCAGCAGTGCGGGACAGGGGGACGAGCAGTACTTC CASSAGQGDEQYF
- - TRBJ1-2 TRBV6-2/TRBV6-3 TGTGCCAGCAGTAGAAGGGGCGCCCAGGAAGGTGGCTACACCTTC CASSRRGAQEGGYTF
- - TRBJ2-7 TRBV5-3 TGTGCCAGAACGCTTTCCCGGTATCCGGCATCCTACGAGCAGTACTTC CARTLSRYPASYEQYF
- - TRBJ1-2 TRBV6-2/TRBV6-3 TGTGCCAGCAGTCCCCAGTGGAGTAACTATGGCTACACCTTC CASSPQWSNYGYTF
- - TRBJ2-1 TRBV18 TGTGCCAGCTCACCCGCCCCCATAGCGGTCCCCTCCTACAATGAGCAGTTCTTC CASSPAPIAVPSYNEQFF
- - TRBJ1-2 TRBV18 TGTGCCAGCTCACCATTATCCGGGAGTAACTATGGCTACACCTTC CASSPLSGSNYGYTF
- - TRBJ1-4 TRBV7-9 TGTGCCAGCACTGGAGGGGCGGGAACTAATGAAAAACTGTTTTTT CASTGGAGTNEKLFF
- - TRBJ2-2 TRBV5-1 TGCGCCAGCAGCTTGGCACAGAGGAACACCGGGGAGCTGTTTTTT CASSLAQRNTGELFF
- - TRBJ2-7 TRBV19 TGTGCCAGTAGTAAAAGTGGGGAACTATTCTCCTACGAGCAGTACTTC CASSKSGELFSYEQYF
- - TRBJ2-7 TRBV2 TGTGCCAGCAGTGACGGTGGGACTCGGGGCGAGCAGTACTTC CASSDGGTRGEQYF
- - TRBJ2-1 TRBV5-1 TGCGCCAGCAGCTTGTTACAGGGACCCTACAATGAGCAGTTCTTC CASSLLQGPYNEQFF
- - TRBJ2-5 TRBV5-1 TGCGCCAGCAGCCCACCGGACAAGAGGGCAGAGACCCAGTACTTC CASSPPDKRAETQYF
- TRBD1 TRBJ2-1 TRBV24-1 TGTGCCACCAGCCGGACAGGGGCCTACAATGAGCAGTTCTTC CATSRTGAYNEQFF
once - TRBJ2-1 TRBV30 TGTGCCTGGGGCACGGGAGACGTCTACAATGAGCAGTTCTTC CAWGTGDVYNEQFF
- - TRBJ1-5 TRBV10-2 TGCGCCAGCAGTGGGGCAGGGACTCTCCAGCATTTT CASSGAGTLQHF
- - TRBJ1-6 TRBV11-1 TGTGCCAGCAGCTTAGCAACCGGGAACGGGTCACCCCTCCACTTT CASSLATGNGSPLHF
- - TRBJ1-2 TRBV6-2/TRBV6-3 TGTGCCAGCAGTTACTCGCCAGTTCGAACCTATGGCTACACCTTC CASSYSPVRTYGYTF
- - TRBJ2-5 TRBV10-2 TGCGCCAGCAGTGAGTCGAAGGGGGTTGGCGAAGAGACCCAGTACTTC CASSESKGVGEETQYF
once - TRBJ1-5 TRBV2 TGTGCCAGCAGGGACAGAAGCAATCAGCCCCAGCATTTT CASRDRSNQPQHF
- TRBD2 TRBJ2-1 TRBV28 TGTGCCAGCACGCTCCGTTGGACTAGCGGGAGACGGAATGAGCAGTTCTTC CASTLRWTSGRRNEQFF
once TRBD2 TRBJ2-7 TRBV19 TGTGCCAGTAGTCCGGGACTAGCGGGTTACGAGCAGTACTTC CASSPGLAGYEQYF
- TRBD1 TRBJ1-4 TRBV27 TGTGCCAGCAGTTCCATCGAACACAGGGGACCTAATGAAAAACTGTTTTTT CASSSIEHRGPNEKLFF
- TRBD1 TRBJ2-1 TRBV3-1/TRBV3-2 TGTGCCAGCAGCGACCGCGGGAGCGGGACAGGGGGATCCTACAATGAGCAGTTCTTC CASSDRGSGTGGSYNEQFF
- - TRBJ2-5 TRBV5-1 TGCGCCAGCAACCCTCGGAGTCGGCTACAAGAGACCCAGTACTTC CASNPRSRLQETQYF
- TRBD1 TRBJ2-7 TRBV2 TGTGCCAGCAGTGACCTTGTGACAGGGACACTTTACGAGCAGTACTTC CASSDLVTGTLYEQYF
- - TRBJ2-6 TRBV6-1 TGTGCCAGCAGTGAAGCGAGCAGGGGACTTCCGGGGGCCAACGTCCTGACTTTC CASSEASRGLPGANVLTF
- - TRBJ2-1 TRBV12-5 TGTGCTAGTGGTTTGGCCCGGGACGGAAACAATGAGCAGTTCTTC CASGLARDGNNEQFF
- - TRBJ2-7 TRBV29-1 TGCAGCGTTGGGGCAGACCTCTACGAGCAGTACTTC CSVGADLYEQYF
once - TRBJ2-1 TRBV10-3 TGTGCCATCAGCCTGGGACACGGACCAAACAATGAGCAGTTCTTC CAISLGHGPNNEQFF
- TRBD1 TRBJ1-6 TRBV7-2 TGTGCCAGCAGCGCATTCCGGGACAGTAATAATTCACCCCTCCACTTT CASSAFRDSNNSPLHF